The 18 T cell receptor beta chains presented below share a single source sample, sequenced in a study of shared clonotypes between healthy human individuals (dated by TCRdb to the early 2020s). To prepare the library, the immunoSEQ multiplex PCR assay was applied. In TCRdb, the immuneACCESS table is reduced to in-frame sequences with V and J assigned. These tables do not hold every clone; where another copy was compared, an unresolved V gene accounts for under half, and the others remain unexplained. The sample table contains around 370,000 clones; only one count was recorded for 96% of them. The ten largest clones add up to less than 0.35% of the sample. The sample taken for sequencing was memory CD8+ T cells sorted from blood. The cell subset or site label, as the study defines it: CD45RO+ cells pooled with CCR7-negative TemRA cells. These receptors all come from a man under 40 in good health.

The chain uses TRBV4-2 and TRBJ2-7; D possibly corresponds to TRBD2 (6 bases). The germline V gene encodes CDR1 LGHNA and CDR2 YNFKEQ. V lost 3 bases to trimming and J lost 5 bases, with 8 bases between them. The CDR3 is 12 residues long. The CDR3 loop is CASSQLANEQYF. In DNA form, the CDR3 reads TGTGCCAGCAGCCAGCTAGCGAACGAGCAGTACTTC.

In its sample, this clone was seen once. The chain links TRBV5-1 to TRBJ1-1; 11 positions agree with TRBD1. V lost 4 bases to trimming and J lost 4 bases; unmatched junction nucleotides: 3. The CDR3 covers 14 residues. From germline, CDR1 is SGHRS and CDR2 YFSETQ. CDR3 DNA sequence: TGCGCCAGCAGCCAGGGGACAGGGGGCACTGAAGCTTTCTTT. This codes for CASSQGTGGTEAFF.

The chain carries TRBV9 and TRBJ2-2; the D is unclear. The V end was cut by 4 bases, the J end by 6 bases, with 10 bases between. Germline CDR1 reads SGDLS; CDR2 reads YYNGEE. The CDR3 spans 13 residues. CDR3 nucleotides: TGTGCCAGCAGCCGTCAATGGGCCGGGGAGCTGTTTTTT. It specifies CASSRQWAGELFF.

The chain links TRBV5-4 to TRBJ2-7; TRBD2 matches 7 bases. Germline CDR1 is SGHNT and CDR2 is YYREEE (reference sequence). The CDR3 spans 13 residues. V was pared by 2 bases and J by 6 bases, with 5 bases of the junction left unmatched. CDR3 nucleotide sequence: TGTGCCAGCAGCTTTGGGATAGCGGGCGAGCAGTACTTC. Protein product: CASSFGIAGEQYF.

The chain joins TRBV7-9 to TRBJ2-1; D possibly corresponds to TRBD2 (6 bases). This CDR3 comprises 16 residues. Germline V gene sequence: CDR1 SEHNR, CDR2 FQNEAQ (reference sequence). V was shortened by 5 bases and J by 0 bases, with 14 bases between the two germline ends. CDR3 sequence: CASSPSLGGSYNEQFF. For the CDR3, the DNA is TGTGCCAGCAGCCCCTCCTTGGGGGGCTCCTACAATGAGCAGTTCTTC.

V is TRBV10-1 and J is TRBJ1-4; D not certain. This CDR3 spans 19 amino acids. Germline CDR1 reads WNHNN; CDR2 reads SYGVQD (reference sequence). V gave up 6 bases and J gave up 4 bases, with 27 bases separating them. The CDR3 loop reads CASRGTRREKNGCNEKLFF. CDR3 DNA: TGCGCCAGCAGAGGAACACGCCGGGAGAAAAATGGTTGTAATGAAAAACTGTTTTTT.

About this clone: In the same sample, other DNA sequences code for this CDR3. V gene TRBV19 combines with J gene TRBJ1-5; the match to TRBD1 covers 7 bases. V shed 8 bases, J shed 2 bases, and the junction held 0 bases outside the gene matches. The CDR3 loop spans 12 amino acids. CDR1 is LNHDA and CDR2 is SQIVND in the germline V gene (reference sequence). CDR3 amino acids: CASGQGNQPQHF. The CDR3 DNA follows: TGTGCCAGTGGACAGGGCAATCAGCCCCAGCATTTT. Supplemented by reference TRBV19 and TRBJ1-5, the full variable domain reads DGGITQSPKYLFRKEGQNVTLSCEQNLNHDAMYWYRQDPGQGLRLIYYSQIVNDFQKGDIAEGYSVSREKKESFPLTVTSAQKNPTAFYLCASGQGNQPQHFGDGTRLSIL.

The table lists this clone with a count of one. V and J are TRBV19 and TRBJ2-1, with TRBD2 matching 12 bases. Germline-derived CDR1 and CDR2 are LNHDA and SQIVND (reference sequence). This CDR3 region has 16 residues. Trimming took 3 bases from V and 9 from J; bases not matched to a gene: 9. As DNA, the CDR3 is TGTGCCAGTAGTATGCAGACTAGCGGGAGTTACGGTGAGCAGTTCTTC. Translation gives CASSMQTSGSYGEQFF.

This chain connects TRBV7-9 to TRBJ2-3, with TRBD2 identical over 8 bases. CDR1 is SEHNR, CDR2 FQNEAQ, per germline (reference sequence). Losses at the gene ends were 5 bases for V and 2 bases for J; bases not matched to a gene: 6. The CDR3 runs to 15 residues. CDR3 loop: CASSQSGGPTDTQYF. The CDR3, as DNA: TGTGCCAGCAGCCAAAGCGGGGGTCCCACAGATACGCAGTATTTT.

V and J are TRBV6-1 and TRBJ1-5, with TRBD1 as a possible D gene (6 bases). CDR1 is MNHNS and CDR2 is SASEGT in the germline V gene. CDR3 length equals 14 residues. V lost 4 bases and J lost 7, with 14 bases in between. This CDR3 is CASSGYRARQPQHF. CDR3 in DNA: TGTGCCAGCAGTGGGTACAGGGCCAGGCAGCCCCAGCATTTT.

The V gene is TRBV12-5, the J gene TRBJ2-7; tentative D call: TRBD1 (6 bases). V lost 1 base and J 5 bases, leaving 15 bases between the germline ends. Germline CDR1 is LGHNT and CDR2 is FRNRAP. CDR3 size: 15 residues. CDR3 sequence (DNA): TGTGCTAGTGGTTTGGAAAGACAGGCTTTCCACGAGCAGTACTTC. It translates to CASGLERQAFHEQYF.

This sequence joins TRBV9 and TRBJ1-2; TRBD1 might be the D (6 bases). Trimming stripped 4 bases from V and 4 bases from J, with 14 bases between. CDR1 and CDR2 (germline): SGDLS, YYNGEE. This CDR3 is built from 14 residues. CDR3 coding DNA: TGTGCCAGCAGCCCAACGACAGGCGGCTATGGCTACACCTTC. Amino acids: CASSPTTGGYGYTF. Using reference TRBV9 and TRBJ1-2 for the parts outside the CDR3, the full variable domain is DSGVTQTPKHLITATGQRVTLRCSPRSGDLSVYWYQQSLDQGLQFLIQYYNGEERAKGNILERFSAQQFPDLHSELNLSSLELGDSALYFCASSPTTGGYGYTFGSGTRLTVV.

This chain links TRBV28 with TRBJ2-1; D unclear. The germline V gene encodes CDR1 MDHEN and CDR2 SYDVKM. Trimming cost V 5 bases and J 3 bases, with 14 bases left between them. The CDR3 is 15 residues long. CDR3 coding DNA: TGTGCCAGCAGTCCCCCCCGACGGTTCTACAATGAGCAGTTCTTC. Translation: CASSPPRRFYNEQFF.

J is TRBJ2-3 and V is TRBV29-1; either TRBD1 or TRBD2 may fit D (5 bases each). The CDR3 is 15 amino acids. Trimming cost V 5 bases and J 6 bases, with 21 bases left between them. The germline CDR1 and CDR2 sequences are SQVTM and ANQGSEA. The CDR3 bases are TGCAGCGTTCGGGGAGCAGGGATGGGTGGTGATACGCAGTATTTT. Translation: CSVRGAGMGGDTQYF.

The DNA for the CDR3 is TGCGCCAGCAGCTTGTTGTCTCAGGGCTCGGGCGAGCAGTACTTC. Amino acid sequence: CASSLLSQGSGEQYF. The rearrangement joins TRBV5-1 to TRBJ2-7; TRBD1 might be the D (5 bases). The CDR3 covers 15 residues. Trimming removed 1 base at V and 6 bases at J, with 17 bases between. Germline V gene data show CDR1 as SGHRS and CDR2 as YFSETQ. Full variable domain (outside the CDR3, taken from reference TRBV5-1 and TRBJ2-7): KAGVTQTPRYLIKTRGQQVTLSCSPISGHRSVSWYQQTPGQGLQFLFEYFSETQRNKGNFPGRFSGRQFSNSRSEMNVSTLELGDSALYLCASSLLSQGSGEQYFGPGTRLTVT.

V gene TRBV9 combines with J gene TRBJ2-1; tentative D call: TRBD1 (6 bases). This CDR3 has 15 residues. Germline CDR1 and CDR2: SGDLS and YYNGEE. The V and J ends lost 0 bases and 2 bases respectively, with 9 bases between them. Here the CDR3 reads CASSVDRVAYNEQFF. Here the CDR3 DNA reads TGTGCCAGCAGCGTAGACAGGGTCGCCTACAATGAGCAGTTCTTC.

The chain has TRBV10-1 and TRBJ2-7; 9 nucleotides agree with TRBD1. There are 15 residues in the CDR3. CDR1 is WNHNN and CDR2 is SYGVQD in the germline V gene (reference sequence). With 9 bases clipped from V and 7 bases from J, the junction kept 16 bases outside the gene matches. CDR3 residues: CASFLDDRGASEQYF. CDR3 DNA sequence: TGCGCCAGTTTTCTCGATGACAGGGGGGCGAGTGAGCAGTACTTC.

V is TRBV30 and J is TRBJ1-1; 7 bases fit TRBD1. CDR1 and CDR2 (germline): GTSNPN, SVGIG (reference sequence). The CDR3 is 11 residues long. Germline trimming cut 0 bases from V and 12 bases from J; bases unmatched to any gene: 4. CDR3 protein: CAWSVRQGPFF. DNA for the CDR3: TGTGCCTGGAGTGTACGACAGGGCCCTTTCTTT.